Each of the 28 T cell receptor beta chains below was sequenced from the same sample in a study of blood T cell repertoires in COVID-19. Method: immunoSEQ multiplex PCR; TCRdb's copy keeps in-frame clones and lacks some. In the table there are roughly 320,000 clones, approximately 90% of which are singletons. The sequenced material came from peripheral blood. The receptors were sampled from a woman in her forties or fifties with COVID-19, enrolled during active disease.

This clone is a singleton in its sample. The V and J genes are TRBV5-1 and TRBJ2-7; 8 bases align to TRBD1. J was trimmed by 2 bases and V by 2 bases; bases with no gene match: 3. The CDR3 covers 14 residues. Germline CDR1 is SGHRS and CDR2 is YFSETQ. CDR3 DNA: TGCGCCAGCAGCTTCCAGGGGGCGGCCTACGAGCAGTACTTC. This encodes CASSFQGAAYEQYF.

This clone came up a few times. The V gene is TRBV7-2, the J gene TRBJ2-7; D is perhaps TRBD1 (5 bases). The length of the CDR3 is 15 residues. Germline values: CDR1 SGHTA, CDR2 FQGNSA. The V gene lost 2 bases and the J gene lost 3 bases, with 14 bases spanning the gap. The CDR3 region is CASSLKELQVYEQYF. DNA for the CDR3: TGTGCCAGCAGCTTAAAGGAGCTACAGGTCTACGAGCAGTACTTC.

The J gene is TRBJ1-3, the V gene TRBV5-4; weak D call: TRBD1 (5 bases). Germline lookup yields CDR1 SGHNT and CDR2 YYREEE (reference sequence). The length of the CDR3 is 16 residues. V was shortened by 4 bases and J by 3 bases, with 17 bases between the two germline ends. CDR3 protein: CASSRQNRGIGNTIYF. The CDR3 region has the DNA TGTGCCAGCAGCCGTCAAAATAGGGGCATTGGAAACACCATATATTTT. Supplemented by reference TRBV5-4 and TRBJ1-3, the full variable domain reads ETGVTQSPTHLIKTRGQQVTLRCSSQSGHNTVSWYQQALGQGPQFIFQYYREEENGRGNFPPRFSGLQFPNYSSELNVNALELDDSALYLCASSRQNRGIGNTIYFGEGSWLTVV.

V is TRBV10-3 and J is TRBJ1-5; D is perhaps TRBD1 (6 bases). Between the trimmed V and J ends, which lost 3 bases and 0 bases, there was a span of 12 bases. The germline CDR1 and CDR2 sequences are ENHRY and SYGVKD. The CDR3 totals 16 residues. The CDR3 DNA sequence: TGTGCCATCAGTGATAAGGGGGGGAATAGCAATCAGCCCCAGCATTTT. Translated: CAISDKGGNSNQPQHF.

This clone was seen more than once but under ten times. J is TRBJ1-2 and V is TRBV7-9; 9 bases are shared with TRBD1. V was clipped by 5 bases and J by 1 base; unmatched bases: 11. Germline V gives CDR1 SEHNR, CDR2 FQNEAQ (reference sequence). The CDR3 sequence is 17 residues long. In DNA form, the CDR3 reads TGTGCCAGCAGCGAGCCGGGACAGGGAACCCATAACTATGGCTACACCTTC. Protein product: CASSEPGQGTHNYGYTF.

Written as DNA, the CDR3 is TGTGCCAGTGTCGCGGGGGGATTAAACACTGAAGCTTTCTTT. This gives the protein CASVAGGLNTEAFF. The chain joins TRBV6-5 to TRBJ1-1; tentatively, D is TRBD1 (5 bases). The CDR3 extends over 14 amino acids. Germline V gene data show CDR1 as MNHEY and CDR2 as SVGAGI. V dropped 9 bases and J dropped 2 bases, with 16 bases sitting between them.

The genes are TRBV7-9 and TRBJ2-7; TRBD2 might be the D (5 bases). Germline V gene data show CDR1 as SEHNR and CDR2 as FQNEAQ (reference sequence). V was shortened by 5 bases and J by 8 bases, with 16 bases between the two germline ends. The CDR3 is made up of 13 amino acids. CDR3 coding DNA: TGTGCCAGCAGCCCGACGGAGGCCTCCAAGCAGTACTTC. It yields the protein CASSPTEASKQYF.

The V and J genes are TRBV7-3 and TRBJ2-1; 12 positions match TRBD2. The junction had 5 bases not matched to a gene; V was cut back by 1 base and J by 4 bases. The germline CDR1 and CDR2 sequences are SGHTA and FQGTGA. CDR3 length: 17 residues. CDR3: CASSLMPSGRGYNEQFF. The CDR3 DNA follows: TGTGCCAGCAGCTTAATGCCTAGCGGGAGGGGGTACAATGAGCAGTTCTTC.

The CDR3 DNA sequence: TGTGCCAGCAGCGTAGTGCAGGGTTCCTACAATGAGCAGTTCTTC. This encodes CASSVVQGSYNEQFF. The chain couples TRBV9 to TRBJ2-1, with D perhaps TRBD1 (5 bases). The germline gives CDR1 SGDLS, CDR2 YYNGEE. The length of the CDR3 is 15 residues. V was cut by 0 bases and J by 1 base, with 8 bases left in between.

This chain joins TRBV6-5 and TRBJ2-5, with 11 bases fitting TRBD2. CDR1 and CDR2 from the germline V gene are MNHEY and SVGAGI. Losses at the gene ends were 4 bases for V and 5 bases for J; bases not matched to a gene: 6. The CDR3 is made up of 15 amino acids. CDR3 sequence reads: CASSSTSGSLETQYF. Written as DNA, the CDR3 is TGTGCCAGCAGTTCCACTAGCGGGAGTTTGGAGACCCAGTACTTC.

The V and J genes are TRBV5-6 and TRBJ2-2, with TRBD1 as a possible D gene (6 bases). The CDR3 extends over 11 amino acids. Germline assignment: CDR1 SGHDT and CDR2 YYEEEE. V lost 3 bases, J lost 14 bases, and 11 bases lay in between. The CDR3 loop is CASSYNRVLFF. CDR3 nucleotide sequence: TGTGCCAGCAGCTACAACAGGGTCCTGTTTTTT.

V and J are TRBV9 and TRBJ1-1; no clear D gene. The germline gives CDR1 SGDLS, CDR2 YYNGEE. V lost 3 bases, J lost 5 bases, and 11 bases lay in between. There are 13 residues in the CDR3. CDR3 sequence: CASSEGGGTEAFF. The CDR3 bases are TGTGCCAGCAGCGAGGGCGGAGGAACTGAAGCTTTCTTT.

With regard to this clone: One end of the junction is discordant with germline, which a read error may explain. The chain employs TRBV5-1 and TRBJ2-3, with 9 bases that match TRBD1. The CDR3 has 15 residues. Germline V gives CDR1 SGHRS, CDR2 YFSETQ. The DNA for the CDR3 is TGCGCCAGCAGCTCGCAAGGAAACCTGAGGACAGGGGCGCGTTTT. Translating gives CASSSQGNLRTGARF.

The chain recombines TRBV7-8 with TRBJ2-1; a possible D gene is TRBD2 (5 bases). Trimming took 5 bases from V and 6 from J, leaving 14 bases between them. Germline assignment: CDR1 SGHVS and CDR2 FQNEAQ. The CDR3 sequence is 14 residues long. The CDR3 loop reads CASSPFGGGNEQFF. The CDR3 bases are TGTGCCAGCAGCCCGTTCGGCGGAGGCAATGAGCAGTTCTTC.

The gene calls are TRBV7-3 and TRBJ2-3, with 9 nucleotides matching TRBD2. Per germline, CDR1 SGHTA and CDR2 FQGTGA. The CDR3 contains 15 residues. V shed 5 bases and J 6 bases; nucleotides not matched to a gene: 9. The CDR3 here is CASSVGTSWTDTQYF. CDR3 DNA sequence: TGTGCCAGCAGCGTCGGGACTAGCTGGACCGATACGCAGTATTTT.

The gene calls are TRBV27 and TRBJ1-2; 7 positions agree with TRBD1. This CDR3 is built from 15 residues. Germline trimming cut 3 bases from V and 8 bases from J; bases unmatched to any gene: 12. The V gene's germline CDR1 is MNHEY and CDR2 SMNVEV (reference sequence). The CDR3 sequence is CASSFLGGRGPGYTF. CDR3 nucleotide sequence: TGTGCCAGCAGTTTTCTAGGGGGCCGCGGGCCAGGCTACACCTTC.

The sample holds a few counts of this clone. The chain links TRBV7-2 to TRBJ1-5; perhaps TRBD1 as D (5 bases). The CDR3 covers 15 residues. From germline, CDR1 is SGHTA and CDR2 FQGNSA. Trimming cost V 4 bases and J 2 bases, with 12 bases left between them. CDR3 sequence reads: CASSYRTGGNQPQHF. The CDR3 DNA follows: TGTGCCAGCAGCTATCGGACGGGGGGCAATCAGCCCCAGCATTTT. The whole variable domain, filled in from reference TRBV7-2 and TRBJ1-5, reads GAGVSQSPSNKVTEKGKDVELRCDPISGHTALYWYRQSLGQGLEFLIYFQGNSAPDKSGLPSDRFSAERTGGSVSTLTIQRTQQEDSAVYLCASSYRTGGNQPQHFGDGTRLSIL.

This chain links TRBV19 with TRBJ2-7; perhaps TRBD1 as D (6 bases). This CDR3 contains 15 residues. V was cut by 8 bases and J by 2 bases, with 19 bases left in between. CDR1 is LNHDA, CDR2 SQIVND, per germline (reference sequence). CDR3: CASLPGLGAPYEQYF. The CDR3, as DNA: TGTGCCAGTCTTCCGGGGCTGGGGGCCCCCTACGAGCAGTACTTC.

The chain combines TRBV25-1 with TRBJ1-6, with D perhaps TRBD1 (5 bases). V shed 2 bases and J shed 3 bases, with 8 bases lying between them. Per the germline V gene, CDR1 is MGHDK and CDR2 is SYGVNS. CDR3 length: 15 residues. The DNA for the CDR3 is TGTGCCAGCAGTGAAAGGGGACTCTATAATTCACCCCTCCACTTT. Amino acids: CASSERGLYNSPLHF.

The CDR3 reads CASNGQGMLNNEQFF. The CDR3 region has the DNA TGTGCCAGCAACGGGCAGGGCATGCTCAACAATGAGCAGTTCTTC. The rearrangement links TRBV7-9 to TRBJ2-1; tentatively, D is TRBD1 (5 bases). The CDR3 is 15 amino acids. Trimming left V 7 bases short and J 5 bases short, with 18 bases between. Germline assignment: CDR1 SEHNR and CDR2 FQNEAQ (reference sequence). The full variable domain, rest sourced from reference TRBV7-9 and TRBJ2-1, is DTGVSQNPRHKITKRGQNVTFRCDPISEHNRLYWYRQTLGQGPEFLTYFQNEAQLEKSRLLSDRFSAERPKGSFSTLEIQRTEQGDSAMYLCASNGQGMLNNEQFFGPGTRLTVL.

This chain uses TRBV27 with TRBJ1-5; 7 bases agree with TRBD1. CDR1 and CDR2 from the germline V gene are MNHEY and SMNVEV (reference sequence). J lost 3 bases, V lost 6 bases, and 17 bases had no gene match. This CDR3 has 18 amino acids. The CDR3 nucleotides read TGTGCCAGCAGCAAAAAACCCCGGGACAGCCCCTACAATCAGCCCCAGCATTTT. The encoded protein is CASSKKPRDSPYNQPQHF.

DNA for the CDR3: TGTGCCAGCAGTGAAGGTAGGGGGCCCTACGAGCAGTACTTC. Its translation is CASSEGRGPYEQYF. The V gene is TRBV6-1, the J gene TRBJ2-7; 7 bases match TRBD1. This CDR3 has 14 residues. Looked up from germline, CDR1 is MNHNS and CDR2 is SASEGT. J was trimmed by 2 bases and V by 1 base; bases with no gene match: 2.

The rearrangement joins TRBV28 to TRBJ1-6; the D is unclear. The germline V and J ends were trimmed by 4 bases and 5 bases, with 12 bases remaining between them. Germline CDR1 is MDHEN and CDR2 is SYDVKM. The CDR3 has 15 amino acids. CDR3: CASSSSAQDNSPLHF. The CDR3 DNA reads as TGTGCCAGCAGTTCCTCTGCACAAGATAATTCACCCCTCCACTTT.

The V and J genes are TRBV5-1 and TRBJ2-1, with 11 bases that match TRBD2. The germline CDR1 and CDR2 sequences are SGHRS and YFSETQ. CDR3 length: 17 residues. V gave up 0 bases and J gave up 8 bases; unmatched junction bases: 10. CDR3 coding DNA: TGCGCCAGCAGCTTGGCCAAACTAGCGGGAGCTACGGATGAGCAGTTCTTC. Protein: CASSLAKLAGATDEQFF.

The rearrangement links TRBV30 to TRBJ1-1; D may be TRBD1 (5 bases). CDR1 and CDR2 from the germline V gene are GTSNPN and SVGIG (reference sequence). V gave up 0 bases and J gave up 0 bases, with 5 bases separating them. The CDR3 has 13 amino acids. DNA for the CDR3: TGTGCCTGGAGTGTGGACATGAACACTGAAGCTTTCTTT. The encoded protein is CAWSVDMNTEAFF.

The chain employs TRBV19 and TRBJ2-7; perhaps TRBD1 as D (5 bases). Trimming pared 0 bases from V and 5 bases from J, leaving 8 bases between. Germline assignment: CDR1 LNHDA and CDR2 SQIVND (reference sequence). This CDR3 has 13 residues. The CDR3 bases are TGTGCCAGTAGTATAGATCCCAGGGACGAGCAGTACTTC. Translation gives CASSIDPRDEQYF.

This clone was counted only a few times. The chain joins TRBV5-8 to TRBJ1-4; the match to TRBD1 covers 9 bases. Germline CDR1 and CDR2: SGHTS and YDEGEE. This CDR3 region has 14 residues. Trimming removed 4 bases from V and 6 bases from J; junction bases left unmatched: 4. The CDR3, as DNA: TGTGCCAGCAGCCCCCGGACAGGGGATGAAAAACTGTTTTTT. Residues: CASSPRTGDEKLFF.

The chain employs TRBV4-2 and TRBJ1-5, with D unclear. The V gene lost 1 base and the J gene lost 6 bases, with 7 bases spanning the gap. The CDR3 runs to 13 residues. The V gene's germline CDR1 is LGHNA and CDR2 YNFKEQ. CDR3 DNA: TGTGCCAGCAGCCAAGGGGGAGCTCAGCCCCAGCATTTT. Protein: CASSQGGAQPQHF.